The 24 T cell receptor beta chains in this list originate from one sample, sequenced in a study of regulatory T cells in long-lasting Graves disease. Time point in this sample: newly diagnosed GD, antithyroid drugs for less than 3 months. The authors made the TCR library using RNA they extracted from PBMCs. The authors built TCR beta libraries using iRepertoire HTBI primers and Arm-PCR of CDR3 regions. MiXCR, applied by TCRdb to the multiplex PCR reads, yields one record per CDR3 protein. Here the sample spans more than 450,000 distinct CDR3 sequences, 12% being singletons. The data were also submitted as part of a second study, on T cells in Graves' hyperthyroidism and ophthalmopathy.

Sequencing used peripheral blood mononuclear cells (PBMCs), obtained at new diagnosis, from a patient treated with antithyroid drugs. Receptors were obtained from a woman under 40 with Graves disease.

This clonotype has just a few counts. CDR3 sequence (DNA): TGTGCCAGTAGTAAAAATTCCAACAGGGGCGCCACTGAAGCTTTCTTT. Its protein is CASSKNSNRGATEAFF. The rearrangement links TRBV19 to TRBJ1-1; 7 bases match TRBD1. The germline V gene has CDR1 LNHDA and CDR2 SQIVND (reference sequence). The CDR3 length is 16 residues. Trimming took 4 bases from V and 4 from J; bases not matched to a gene: 12.

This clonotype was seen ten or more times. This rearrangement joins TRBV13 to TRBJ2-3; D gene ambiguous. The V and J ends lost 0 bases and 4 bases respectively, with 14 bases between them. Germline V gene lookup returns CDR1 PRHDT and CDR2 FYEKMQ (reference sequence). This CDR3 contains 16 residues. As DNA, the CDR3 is TGTGCCAGCAGCTTAGGCCTTCAATCGGGCCCAGATACGCAGTATTTT. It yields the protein CASSLGLQSGPDTQYF.

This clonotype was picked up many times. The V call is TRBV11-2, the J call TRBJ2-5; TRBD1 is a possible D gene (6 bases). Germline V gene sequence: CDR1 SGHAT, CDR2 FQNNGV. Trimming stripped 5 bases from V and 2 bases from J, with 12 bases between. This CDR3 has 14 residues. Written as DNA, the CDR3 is TGTGCCAGCAGCCCAACGACAGGACAAGAGACCCAGTACTTC. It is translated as CASSPTTGQETQYF.

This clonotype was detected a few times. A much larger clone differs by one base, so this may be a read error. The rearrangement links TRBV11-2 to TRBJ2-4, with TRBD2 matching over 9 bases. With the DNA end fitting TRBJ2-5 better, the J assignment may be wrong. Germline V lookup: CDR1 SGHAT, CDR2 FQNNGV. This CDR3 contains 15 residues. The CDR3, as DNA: TGTGCCAGCAGCTCCTCCGGACTAGCGTTGTGGACCCAGTACTTC. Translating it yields CASSSSGLALWTQYF.

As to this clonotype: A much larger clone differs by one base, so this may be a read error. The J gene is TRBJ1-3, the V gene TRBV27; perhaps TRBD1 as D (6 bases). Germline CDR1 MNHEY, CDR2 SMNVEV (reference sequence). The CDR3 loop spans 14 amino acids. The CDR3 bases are TGTGTCAGCAGTCGCACAGGGAGTGGAAACACCATATATTTT. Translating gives CVSSRTGSGNTIYF.

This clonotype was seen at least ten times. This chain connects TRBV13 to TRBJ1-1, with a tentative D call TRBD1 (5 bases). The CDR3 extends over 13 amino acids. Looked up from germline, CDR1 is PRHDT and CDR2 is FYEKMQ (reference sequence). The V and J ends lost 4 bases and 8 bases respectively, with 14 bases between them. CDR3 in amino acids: CASSSRGAREAFF. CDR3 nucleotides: TGTGCCAGCAGCTCCAGAGGGGCCCGCGAAGCTTTCTTT.

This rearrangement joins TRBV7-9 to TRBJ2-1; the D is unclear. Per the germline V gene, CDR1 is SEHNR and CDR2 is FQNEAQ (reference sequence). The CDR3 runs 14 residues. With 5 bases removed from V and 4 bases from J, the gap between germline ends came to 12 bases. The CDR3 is CASSPDQVYNEQFF. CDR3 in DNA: TGTGCCAGCAGCCCCGATCAAGTGTACAATGAGCAGTTCTTC.

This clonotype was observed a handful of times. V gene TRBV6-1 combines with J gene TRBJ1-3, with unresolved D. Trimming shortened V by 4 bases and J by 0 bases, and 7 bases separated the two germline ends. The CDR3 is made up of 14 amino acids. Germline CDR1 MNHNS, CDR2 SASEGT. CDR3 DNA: TGTGCCAGCAGTGCGGGTTACTCTGGAAACACCATATATTTT. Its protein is CASSAGYSGNTIYF.

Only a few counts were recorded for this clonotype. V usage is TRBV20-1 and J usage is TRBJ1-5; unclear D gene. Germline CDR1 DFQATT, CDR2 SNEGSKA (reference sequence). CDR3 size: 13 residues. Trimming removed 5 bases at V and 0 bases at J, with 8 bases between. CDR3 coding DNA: TGCAGTGCTCATGGCGATAGCAATCAGCCCCAGCATTTT. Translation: CSAHGDSNQPQHF.

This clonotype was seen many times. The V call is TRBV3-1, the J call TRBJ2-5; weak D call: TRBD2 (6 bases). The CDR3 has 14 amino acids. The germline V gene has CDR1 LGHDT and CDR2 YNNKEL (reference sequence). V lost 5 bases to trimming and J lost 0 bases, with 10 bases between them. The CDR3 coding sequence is TGTGCCAGCAGCTACCGGGACTACCAAGAGACCCAGTACTTC. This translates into CASSYRDYQETQYF.

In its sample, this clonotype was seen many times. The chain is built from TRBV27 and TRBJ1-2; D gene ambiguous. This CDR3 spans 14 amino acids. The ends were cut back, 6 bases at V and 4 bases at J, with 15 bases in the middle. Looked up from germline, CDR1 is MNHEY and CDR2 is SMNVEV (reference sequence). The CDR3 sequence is CASRPSPNGYGYTF. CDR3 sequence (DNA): TGTGCCAGCAGACCATCCCCAAACGGCTATGGCTACACCTTC.

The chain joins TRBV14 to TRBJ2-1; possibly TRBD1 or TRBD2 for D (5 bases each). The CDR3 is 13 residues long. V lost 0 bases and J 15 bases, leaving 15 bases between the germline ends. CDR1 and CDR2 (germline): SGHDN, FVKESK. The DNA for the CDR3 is TGTGCCAGCAGCCAAGATCGGGGCAGGGCCCCGTTCTTC. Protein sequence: CASSQDRGRAPFF.

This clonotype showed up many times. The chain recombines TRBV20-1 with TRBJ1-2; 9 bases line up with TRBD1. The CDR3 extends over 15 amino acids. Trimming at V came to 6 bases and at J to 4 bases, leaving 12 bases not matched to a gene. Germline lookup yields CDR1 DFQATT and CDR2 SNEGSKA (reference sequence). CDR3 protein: CSAPLPMDRGYGYTF. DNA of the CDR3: TGCAGTGCCCCACTCCCGATGGACAGGGGCTATGGCTACACCTTC.

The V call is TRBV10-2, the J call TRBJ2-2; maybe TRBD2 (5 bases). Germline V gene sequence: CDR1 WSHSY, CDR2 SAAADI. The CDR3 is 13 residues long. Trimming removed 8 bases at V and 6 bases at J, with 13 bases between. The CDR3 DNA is TGCGCCAGCGGCCCTAGCCGGGCCGGGGAGCTGTTTTTT. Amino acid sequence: CASGPSRAGELFF.

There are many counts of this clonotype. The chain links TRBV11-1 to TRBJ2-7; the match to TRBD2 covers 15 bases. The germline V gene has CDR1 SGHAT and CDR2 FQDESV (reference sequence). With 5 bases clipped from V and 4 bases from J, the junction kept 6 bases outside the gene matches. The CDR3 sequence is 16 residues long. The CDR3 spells CASSRAGTSGRYEQYF. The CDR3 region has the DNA TGTGCCAGCAGCCGCGCCGGGACTAGCGGGAGGTACGAGCAGTACTTC.

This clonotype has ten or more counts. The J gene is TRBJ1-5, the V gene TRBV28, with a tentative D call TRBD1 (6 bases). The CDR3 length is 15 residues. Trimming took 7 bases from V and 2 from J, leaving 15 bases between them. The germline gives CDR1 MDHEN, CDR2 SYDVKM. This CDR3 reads CASKGGVIGNQPQHF. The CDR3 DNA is TGTGCCAGCAAGGGGGGCGTAATTGGCAATCAGCCCCAGCATTTT.

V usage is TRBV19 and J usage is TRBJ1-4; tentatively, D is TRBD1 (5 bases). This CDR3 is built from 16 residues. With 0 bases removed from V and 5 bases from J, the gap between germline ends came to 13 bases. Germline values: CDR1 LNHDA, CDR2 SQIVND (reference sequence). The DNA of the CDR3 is TGTGCCAGTAGTATAGATCTTGGGGGGATCAATGAAAAACTGTTTTTT. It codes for CASSIDLGGINEKLFF.

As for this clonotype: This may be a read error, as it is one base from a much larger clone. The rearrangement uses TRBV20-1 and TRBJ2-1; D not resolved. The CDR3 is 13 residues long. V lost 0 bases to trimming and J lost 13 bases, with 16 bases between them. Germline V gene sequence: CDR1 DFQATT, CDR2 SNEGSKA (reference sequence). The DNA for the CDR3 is TGCAGTGCTAGAGATCCCGCCGGAGCGATCCAGTTCTTC. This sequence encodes CSARDPAGAIQFF.

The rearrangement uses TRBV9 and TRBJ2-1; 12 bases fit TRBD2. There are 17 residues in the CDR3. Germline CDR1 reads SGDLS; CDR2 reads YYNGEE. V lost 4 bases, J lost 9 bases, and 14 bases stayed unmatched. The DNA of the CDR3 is TGTGCCAGCAGCCCAAGGACTAGCGGGAAACGACTGGGTGAGCAGTTCTTC. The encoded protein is CASSPRTSGKRLGEQFF. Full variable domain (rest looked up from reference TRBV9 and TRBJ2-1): DSGVTQTPKHLITATGQRVTLRCSPRSGDLSVYWYQQSLDQGLQFLIQYYNGEERAKGNILERFSAQQFPDLHSELNLSSLELGDSALYFCASSPRTSGKRLGEQFFGPGTRLTVL.

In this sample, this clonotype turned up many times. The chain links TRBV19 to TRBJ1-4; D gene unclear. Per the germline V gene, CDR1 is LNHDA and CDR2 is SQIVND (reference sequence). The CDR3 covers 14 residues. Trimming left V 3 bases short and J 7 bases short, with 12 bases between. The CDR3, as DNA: TGTGCCAGTAGTATCGCCTCGTTAGGTGAAAAACTGTTTTTT. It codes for CASSIASLGEKLFF.

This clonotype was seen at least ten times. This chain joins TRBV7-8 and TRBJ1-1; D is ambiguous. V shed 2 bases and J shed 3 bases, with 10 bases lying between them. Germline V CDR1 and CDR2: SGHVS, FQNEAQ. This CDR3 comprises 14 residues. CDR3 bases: TGTGCCAGCAGCTTACAAGCCATGGACACTGAAGCTTTCTTT. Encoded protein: CASSLQAMDTEAFF.

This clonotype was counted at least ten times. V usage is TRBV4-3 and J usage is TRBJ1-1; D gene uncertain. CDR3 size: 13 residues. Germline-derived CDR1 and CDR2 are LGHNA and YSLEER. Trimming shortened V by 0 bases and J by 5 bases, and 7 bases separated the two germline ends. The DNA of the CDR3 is TGCGCCAGCAGCCAAGATGGGTGGACTGAAGCTTTCTTT. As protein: CASSQDGWTEAFF.

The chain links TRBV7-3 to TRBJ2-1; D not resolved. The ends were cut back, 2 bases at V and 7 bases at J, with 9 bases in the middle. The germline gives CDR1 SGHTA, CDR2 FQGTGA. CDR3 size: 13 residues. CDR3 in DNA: TGTGCCAGCAGCTTAGGTTGGCTGAATGAGCAGTTCTTC. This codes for CASSLGWLNEQFF.

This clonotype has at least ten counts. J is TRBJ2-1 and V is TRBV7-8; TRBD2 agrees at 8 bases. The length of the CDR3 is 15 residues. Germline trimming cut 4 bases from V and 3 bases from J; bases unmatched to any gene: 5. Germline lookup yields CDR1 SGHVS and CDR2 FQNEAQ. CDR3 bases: TGTGCCAGCAGCTGGCGGGAGGATCACTACAATGAGCAGTTCTTC. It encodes CASSWREDHYNEQFF.